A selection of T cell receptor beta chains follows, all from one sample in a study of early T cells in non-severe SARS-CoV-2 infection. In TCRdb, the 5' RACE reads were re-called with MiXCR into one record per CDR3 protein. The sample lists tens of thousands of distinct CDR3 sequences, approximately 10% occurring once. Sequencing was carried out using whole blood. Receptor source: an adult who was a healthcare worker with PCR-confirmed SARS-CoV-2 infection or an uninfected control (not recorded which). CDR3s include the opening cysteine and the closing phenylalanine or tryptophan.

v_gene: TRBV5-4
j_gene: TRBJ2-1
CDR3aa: CASSPNTGQGRNEQFF

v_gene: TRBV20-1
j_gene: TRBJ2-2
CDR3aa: CSATSGRWDTGELFF

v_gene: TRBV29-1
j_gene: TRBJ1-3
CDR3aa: CSITGRGGNTIYF

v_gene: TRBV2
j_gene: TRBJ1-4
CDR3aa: CASKSGWEFEKLFF

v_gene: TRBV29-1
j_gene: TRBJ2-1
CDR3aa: CSVVGLNSYNEQFF

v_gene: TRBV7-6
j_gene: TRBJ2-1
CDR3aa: CASSVPGLAGVRAYNEQFF

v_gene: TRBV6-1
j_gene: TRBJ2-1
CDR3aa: CASSDDPLYNEQFF

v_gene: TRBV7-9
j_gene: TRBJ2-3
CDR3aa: CASSLEGFAGAADTQYF

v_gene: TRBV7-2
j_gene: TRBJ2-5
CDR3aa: CASSSPGLAQKTQYF

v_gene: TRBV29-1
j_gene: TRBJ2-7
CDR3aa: CSVDAGTGGGSYEQYF

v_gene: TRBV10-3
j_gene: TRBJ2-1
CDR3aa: CAIGSSGIGEQFF

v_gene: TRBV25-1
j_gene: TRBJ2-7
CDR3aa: CASSWGVRKYF

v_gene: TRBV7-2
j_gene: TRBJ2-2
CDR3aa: CASSLNPWGTNTGELFF

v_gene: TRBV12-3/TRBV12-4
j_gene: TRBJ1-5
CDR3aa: CASSLWQAVNQPQHF

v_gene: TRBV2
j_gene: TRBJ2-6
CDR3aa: CASTTYLLLSGANVLTF

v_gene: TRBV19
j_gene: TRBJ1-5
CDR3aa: CASSISGVGNQPQHF

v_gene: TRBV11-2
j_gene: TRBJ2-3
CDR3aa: CASSLRGGRALTDTQYF

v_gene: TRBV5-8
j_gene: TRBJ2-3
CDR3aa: CASGKRTGSTDTQYF

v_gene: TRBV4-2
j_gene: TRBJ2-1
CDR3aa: CASSQPTGTSGRNEQFF

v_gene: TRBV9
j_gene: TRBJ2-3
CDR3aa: CASSVALDTDTQYF

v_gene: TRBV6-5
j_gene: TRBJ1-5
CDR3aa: CASRPSGGTGLFQPQHF

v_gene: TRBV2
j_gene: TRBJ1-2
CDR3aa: CASSELNSQAYGYTF

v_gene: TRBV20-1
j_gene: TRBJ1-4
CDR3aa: CSAPGQDNEKLFF

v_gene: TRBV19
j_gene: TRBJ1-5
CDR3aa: CASSIDNQPQHF

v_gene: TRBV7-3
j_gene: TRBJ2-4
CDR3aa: CASSSGLAGIQYF

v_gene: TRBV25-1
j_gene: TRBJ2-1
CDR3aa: CASSEPGLAGVQQFF

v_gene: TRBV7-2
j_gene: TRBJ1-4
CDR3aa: CANHGTYKRRATNEKLFF

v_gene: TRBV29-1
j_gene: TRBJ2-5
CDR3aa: CSVKGEGETQYF

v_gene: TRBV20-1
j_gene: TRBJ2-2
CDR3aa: CSAGRGSPGTGELFF

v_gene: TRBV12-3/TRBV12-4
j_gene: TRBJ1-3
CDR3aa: CASSPRFSGNTIYF

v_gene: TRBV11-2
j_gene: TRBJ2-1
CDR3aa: CASSRTPTAGGSYNEQFF

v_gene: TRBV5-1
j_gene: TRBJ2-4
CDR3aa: CASSTTGGGNIQYF

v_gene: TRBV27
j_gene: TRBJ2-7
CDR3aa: CASSLAGARGEQYF

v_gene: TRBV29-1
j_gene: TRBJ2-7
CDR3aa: CSVRGEAYEQYF

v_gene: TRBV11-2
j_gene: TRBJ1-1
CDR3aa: CASSLSPGGPDGAFF

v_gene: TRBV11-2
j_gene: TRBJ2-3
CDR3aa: CASRKTLPTDTQYF

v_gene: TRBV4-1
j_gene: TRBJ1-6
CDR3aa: CASSQPDSLYNSPLHF

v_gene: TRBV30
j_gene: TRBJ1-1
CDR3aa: CAWSPGGAGAFF

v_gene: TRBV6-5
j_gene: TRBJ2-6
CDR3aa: CASKVSREVSGANVLTF

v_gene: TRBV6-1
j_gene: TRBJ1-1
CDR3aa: CASSTRQAATTEAFF

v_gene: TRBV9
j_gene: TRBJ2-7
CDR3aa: CASSRRGTSGSYEQYF

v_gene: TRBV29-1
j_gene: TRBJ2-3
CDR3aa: CSVGDSRDTQYF

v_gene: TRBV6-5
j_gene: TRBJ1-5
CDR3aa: CASMEDQPQHF